Shown below are 21 T cell receptor beta chains from a single sample sequenced in a study of OX40 agonist ivuxolimab in advanced cancers. Profiled with immunoSEQ multiplex PCR; TCRdb holds only in-frame clones, not every one. The table shows 55,000 to 90,000 clones, with approximately 80% occurring only once. Here the sequenced sample was CD4+ or CD8+ T cells sorted from blood, taken in a trial of the OX40 agonist ivuxolimab. All receptors derive from an adult with an advanced solid tumor such as melanoma, head and neck, liver or kidney cancer.

The chain joins TRBV2 to TRBJ2-2; D is unclear. This CDR3 is built from 12 residues. V was shortened by 6 bases and J by 5 bases, with 7 bases between the two germline ends. From germline, CDR1 is SNHLY and CDR2 FYNNEI. This CDR3 is CASRALTGELFF. CDR3 sequence (DNA): TGTGCCAGCAGGGCCTTAACCGGGGAGCTGTTTTTT.

This clone came up a few times. Other DNA sequences from this sample encode an identical CDR3 as well. The rearrangement uses TRBV5-4 and TRBJ1-2; possibly TRBD1 for D (5 bases). V was pared by 0 bases and J by 4 bases, with 10 bases between. The CDR3 is 14 amino acids. Germline CDR1 reads SGHNT; CDR2 reads YYREEE (reference sequence). CDR3 residues: CASSLVDQGYGYTF. The CDR3, as DNA: TGTGCCAGCAGCTTGGTGGACCAGGGCTATGGCTACACCTTC.

This sequence joins TRBV27 and TRBJ2-3; D gene unclear. The length of the CDR3 is 13 residues. The V end was cut by 6 bases, the J end by 6 bases, with 13 bases between. Germline V CDR1 and CDR2: MNHEY, SMNVEV (reference sequence). CDR3 protein: CASRETLGDTQYF. DNA for the CDR3: TGTGCCAGCAGGGAGACGCTTGGGGATACGCAGTATTTT.

CDR3 bases: TGTGCCAGCAGCTTAGTGTCAGTAGCGGGGCGCACAGATACGCAGTATTTT. Protein product: CASSLVSVAGRTDTQYF. V gene TRBV7-2 combines with J gene TRBJ2-3; 8 positions agree with TRBD2. CDR3 length: 17 residues. V lost 1 base to trimming and J lost 1 base; unmatched junction nucleotides: 7. Germline V gene data show CDR1 as SGHTA and CDR2 as FQGNSA.

This rearrangement joins TRBV4-1 to TRBJ1-1, with 9 bases fitting TRBD1. Looked up from germline, CDR1 is MGHRA and CDR2 is YSYEKL. The CDR3 consists of 15 residues. V was pared by 3 bases and J by 3 bases, with 5 bases of the junction left unmatched. CDR3 coding DNA: TGCGCCAGCAGCCAGTCCACAGGGGGCCACACTGAAGCTTTCTTT. Translating gives CASSQSTGGHTEAFF.

The sample holds many counts of this clone. This chain connects TRBV27 to TRBJ1-5; the match to TRBD1 covers 7 bases. The germline V gene has CDR1 MNHEY and CDR2 SMNVEV (reference sequence). The CDR3 has 15 residues. Unmatched junction bases numbered 3, after V lost 3 bases and J lost 1 base. The CDR3 protein is CASSLQQGSNQPQHF. In DNA form, the CDR3 reads TGTGCCAGCAGTTTGCAACAGGGGAGCAATCAGCCCCAGCATTTT.

The V call is TRBV6-5, the J call TRBJ2-5; 8 nucleotides align to TRBD1. Judging by the DNA end, TRBJ2-7 fits better; the J call may be wrong. Germline assignment: CDR1 MNHEY and CDR2 SVGAGI. The CDR3 runs to 14 residues. The CDR3 here is CASRNDRGSGEQYF. The DNA for the CDR3 is TGTGCCAGCAGAAATGACAGGGGTTCAGGCGAGCAGTACTTC.

The chain joins TRBV20-1 to TRBJ2-7, with D unresolved. V was pared by 5 bases and J by 1 base, with 3 bases between. CDR1 and CDR2 (germline): DFQATT, SNEGSKA (reference sequence). CDR3 length: 10 residues. The CDR3 is CSAGSYEQYF. Written as DNA, the CDR3 is TGCAGTGCTGGTTCCTACGAGCAGTACTTC.

CDR3 amino acids: CASRRGQGANQPQHF. The CDR3 DNA reads as TGTGCCAGTAGGCGTGGACAGGGCGCCAATCAGCCCCAGCATTTT. This chain uses TRBV19 with TRBJ1-5; 8 bases agree with TRBD1. Germline trimming cut 6 bases from V and 3 bases from J; bases unmatched to any gene: 7. CDR3 size: 15 residues. Germline CDR1 and CDR2: LNHDA and SQIVND (reference sequence).

The J gene is TRBJ2-3, the V gene TRBV5-1, with D perhaps assigned TRBD1 or TRBD2 (5 bases each). The V gene's germline CDR1 is SGHRS and CDR2 YFSETQ. Trimming left V 0 bases short and J 0 bases short, with 8 bases between. The CDR3 runs to 15 residues. The CDR3 region is CASSLEGRSTDTQYF. The DNA for the CDR3 is TGCGCCAGCAGCTTGGAGGGACGGAGCACAGATACGCAGTATTTT.

This sequence joins TRBV6-1 and TRBJ1-3; no clear D gene. The V end lost 5 bases, the J end lost 0 bases, and 8 bases lay between the germline ends. This CDR3 has 14 amino acids. The germline V gene has CDR1 MNHNS and CDR2 SASEGT. CDR3 region: CASSQTHSGNTIYF. The CDR3 DNA reads as TGTGCCAGCAGTCAGACACACTCTGGAAACACCATATATTTT.

The gene calls are TRBV14 and TRBJ2-7; D gene unclear. The V and J ends lost 4 bases and 3 bases respectively, with 10 bases between them. Per germline, CDR1 SGHDN and CDR2 FVKESK. There are 13 residues in the CDR3. CDR3 sequence: CASSLGPDYEQYF. The CDR3, as DNA: TGTGCCAGCAGCCTTGGACCTGACTACGAGCAGTACTTC.

The chain links TRBV27 to TRBJ2-7, with 9 bases matching TRBD1. The J segment lost 6 bases and the V segment lost 8 bases, leaving 11 bases of the junction unmatched. Germline lookup yields CDR1 MNHEY and CDR2 SMNVEV (reference sequence). The CDR3 totals 14 residues. The CDR3 bases are TGTGCCAGCCGTCCGGGACAGGGTATAGGCGAGCAGTACTTC. This encodes CASRPGQGIGEQYF.

The rearrangement uses TRBV4-2 and TRBJ2-6; TRBD1 agrees at 7 bases. Germline CDR1 LGHNA, CDR2 YNFKEQ. This CDR3 contains 16 residues. V trimming: 3 bases; J trimming: 2 bases; junction bases outside the gene matches: 4. In DNA form, the CDR3 reads TGTGCCAGCAGCCAGGATGGGACAGCTGGGGCCAACGTCCTGACTTTC. Translated, it gives CASSQDGTAGANVLTF.

This clone was found many times. The chain links TRBV28 to TRBJ1-1; D remains ambiguous. Germline-derived CDR1 and CDR2 are MDHEN and SYDVKM. The CDR3 contains 14 residues. The germline V and J ends were trimmed by 2 bases and 4 bases, with 11 bases remaining between them. CDR3 in amino acids: CASSLASGTTEAFF. The CDR3, as DNA: TGTGCCAGCAGTTTAGCCTCAGGTACCACTGAAGCTTTCTTT.

The chain couples TRBV11-2 to TRBJ2-1; maybe TRBD2 (5 bases). The CDR3 runs to 17 residues. CDR1 is SGHAT, CDR2 FQNNGV, per germline. V was pared by 2 bases and J by 7 bases, with 21 bases between. The CDR3 region has the DNA TGTGCCAGCAGCTTAAGGCAACGGCGTTTGTCGGGGAATGAGCAGTTCTTC. Protein product: CASSLRQRRLSGNEQFF.

CDR3 sequence (DNA): TGTGCCAGCATCAACCGGGACCGGAGCACAGATACGCAGTATTTT. Translated, it gives CASINRDRSTDTQYF. The V and J genes are TRBV6-1 and TRBJ2-3; D may be TRBD1 or TRBD2 (5 bases each). This CDR3 region has 15 residues. Germline CDR1 MNHNS, CDR2 SASEGT. V was cut by 7 bases and J by 0 bases, with 14 bases left in between.

The chain combines TRBV29-1 with TRBJ2-6, with unresolved D. This CDR3 is built from 13 residues. The V and J ends lost 5 bases and 4 bases respectively, with 9 bases between them. The germline gives CDR1 SQVTM, CDR2 ANQGSEA. The CDR3 protein is CSVFAVGANVLTF. The CDR3 DNA sequence: TGCAGCGTTTTCGCGGTAGGGGCCAACGTCCTGACTTTC.

The chain carries TRBV14 and TRBJ2-2; a possible D gene is TRBD2 (5 bases). The V and J ends lost 4 bases and 0 bases respectively, with 18 bases between them. The CDR3 has 18 amino acids. Germline CDR1 reads SGHDN; CDR2 reads FVKESK. The CDR3 bases are TGTGCCAGCAGCCCCGGCGGTGGAGGCCTCGCGAACACCGGGGAGCTGTTTTTT. Translating it yields CASSPGGGGLANTGELFF.

This chain uses TRBV11-3 with TRBJ2-5; D might be TRBD2 (5 bases). V dropped 1 base and J dropped 2 bases, with 8 bases sitting between them. The CDR3 is 14 residues long. CDR1 and CDR2 (germline): SGHNT, YENEEA. CDR3 protein: CASSLGGGQETQYF. The DNA of the CDR3 is TGTGCCAGCAGCTTAGGCGGAGGACAAGAGACCCAGTACTTC.

The chain joins TRBV14 to TRBJ1-1, with D unclear. V lost 0 bases and J 5 bases, leaving 10 bases between the germline ends. The CDR3 has 14 residues. Germline CDR1 SGHDN, CDR2 FVKESK. The CDR3 DNA reads as TGTGCCAGCAGCCAAGAGATTAGGGATACTGAAGCTTTCTTT. Its protein product is CASSQEIRDTEAFF.